The 8 T cell receptor beta chains in this list originate from one sample, sequenced in a study of T cells after yellow fever vaccination. TCRdb used MiXCR to reprocess the 5' RACE reads, holding one entry per CDR3 protein. This table holds roughly 170,000 distinct CDR3 sequences, about 6% found once. The sequenced sample was CD4+ T cells sorted from PBMCs, obtained on the day of the first yellow fever vaccination. These receptors all come from a man younger than 35 who received the YFV17D yellow fever vaccine.

This clonotype has at least ten counts. The V and J genes are TRBV12-3 or TRBV12-4 and TRBJ1-5, with D unresolved. The V and J ends lost 3 bases and 5 bases respectively, with 11 bases between them. There are 14 residues in the CDR3. The CDR3 DNA reads TGTGCCAGCAGTTTCGAGGGCTTCGATCAGCCCCAGCATTTT. It translates to CASSFEGFDQPQHF.

This clonotype was detected only a few times. This chain links TRBV20-1 with TRBJ1-3; D is uncertain. Germline V gene lookup returns CDR1 DFQATT and CDR2 SNEGSKA (reference sequence). The CDR3 length is 13 residues. V was pared by 3 bases and J by 1 base, with 7 bases between. The CDR3 loop is CSASPGSGNTIYF. The CDR3 DNA reads TGCAGTGCTAGCCCGGGTTCTGGAAACACCATATATTTT.

There are many counts of this clonotype. The chain links TRBV6-2 or TRBV6-3 to TRBJ2-3; D is undetermined. Trimming took off 6 bases at V and 2 bases at J, with 18 bases between the two ends. Looked up from germline, CDR1 is MNHEY and CDR2 is SVGEGT. The CDR3 has 16 amino acids. The CDR3 loop is CASSDGGTAPTDTQYF. As DNA, the CDR3 is TGTGCCAGCAGCGACGGCGGCACCGCCCCCACAGATACGCAGTATTTT.

The chain joins TRBV19 to TRBJ1-5; D may be TRBD1 (6 bases). Germline values: CDR1 LNHDA, CDR2 SQIVND (reference sequence). The CDR3 totals 12 residues. The CDR3 spells CAIGQMDQPQHF. The CDR3 DNA follows: TGTGCGATAGGACAGATGGATCAGCCCCAGCATTTT.

This clonotype was recorded many times. This chain links TRBV20-1 with TRBJ1-1, with D uncertain. The CDR3 contains 14 residues. Germline V gives CDR1 DFQATT, CDR2 SNEGSKA (reference sequence). Trimming removed 0 bases from V and 4 bases from J, with 12 bases in between. CDR3 in DNA: TGCAGTGCTAGAGAGGGAGGGAGCACCACTGAAGCTTTCTTT. This translates into CSAREGGSTTEAFF.

The V and J genes are TRBV12-3 or TRBV12-4 and TRBJ1-3; TRBD1 might be the D (5 bases). The CDR3 is 16 residues long. The ends were cut back, 0 bases at V and 4 bases at J, with 13 bases in the middle. For the CDR3, the DNA is TGTGCCAGCAGTTTAGCGTTGGGGGGTCGGGGAAACACCATATATTTT. This codes for CASSLALGGRGNTIYF.

At least ten counts were recorded for this clonotype. The rearrangement links TRBV12-3 or TRBV12-4 to TRBJ2-1; D is possibly TRBD1 (5 bases). V lost 5 bases, J lost 12 bases, and 14 bases lay in between. This CDR3 comprises 12 residues. The CDR3 nucleotides read TGTGCCAGCAGTATCACTCAGGGTCGGCAGTTCTTC. It encodes CASSITQGRQFF.

This clonotype has more than one count but fewer than ten. The rearrangement links TRBV19 to TRBJ2-2; the D is unclear. CDR3 length equals 14 residues. The germline V gene has CDR1 LNHDA and CDR2 SQIVND (reference sequence). Trimming removed 6 bases from V and 2 bases from J, with 10 bases in between. The DNA of the CDR3 is TGTGCCAGTAGCAGGAAGGGAAACACCGGGGAGCTGTTTTTT. Translated: CASSRKGNTGELFF.